A single sample gave rise to the 5 T cell receptor beta chains below, sequenced in a study of T cells expressing NK-cell markers. TCRdb reworked the 5' RACE reads into one entry per CDR3 protein, no DNA. Recorded for this sample: approximately 420,000 distinct CDR3 sequences. Sequencing was done on a sample of blood T cells: a sorted CD56 or NKG2C T cell subset, CD4+ or CD8+ T cells, or bulk PBMC T cells (not recorded which). These receptors all come from a woman between 45 and 65 years old in good health.

This sequence joins TRBV20-1 and TRBJ2-5. Germline CDR1 is DFQATT and CDR2 is SNEGSKA (reference sequence). The CDR3 extends over 13 amino acids. CDR3 region: CSVGTVSQETQYF.

The chain recombines TRBV30 with TRBJ2-3; as DNA is missing, the TRBD2 call by TCRdb cannot be tested. Germline values: CDR1 GTSNPN, CDR2 SVGIG (reference sequence). CDR3 size: 15 residues. CDR3 protein: CAWSVGGQLTDTQYF. Based on the CDR3 plus reference TRBV30 and TRBJ2-3, the full variable domain is SQTIHQWPATLVQPVGSPLSLECTVEGTSNPNLYWYRQAAGRGLQLLFYSVGIGQISSEVPQNLSASRPQDRQFILSSKKLLLSDSGFYLCAWSVGGQLTDTQYFGPGTRLTVL.

The chain employs TRBV18 and TRBJ2-1; as DNA is missing, the TRBD2 call by TCRdb cannot be tested. Germline CDR1 and CDR2: KGHSH and LQKENI. This CDR3 is built from 16 residues. CDR3 amino acids: CASSPRQLAGYNEQFF.

This chain joins TRBV20-1 and TRBJ2-1. The germline CDR1 and CDR2 sequences are DFQATT and SNEGSKA (reference sequence). The CDR3 has 13 amino acids. CDR3 sequence reads: CSASQNPKDEQFF.

The chain is built from TRBV12-3 or TRBV12-4 and TRBJ2-3; TCRdb outputs TRBD1, but without DNA this stays unchecked. CDR3 size: 16 residues. CDR3 in amino acids: CASSIWTGGKSDTQYF.